This section outlines one T cell receptor beta chain sequence together with its context. Its antigen remains unidentified. No per-base quality is available; no much larger clone lies one base away. The cysteine opens and the phenylalanine closes a CDR3 of 15 amino acids. Just CDR3 DNA is preserved here, 45 bases in frame from base 1. V is cut back by 5 bases and J by 4 bases, with 10 bases in the junction unmatched. For CDR1 and CDR2, the germline V gene (reference sequence) lists SEHNR and FQNEAQ. In total, about 650 healthy bone marrow donors made up the cohort. At the time of sampling, every cohort member was nominally healthy, though immune exposures that went unrecorded were likely present. The donor tested CMV seronegative, placing the donor among the 350 or so seronegative members of the cohort. Every donor gave a peripheral blood sample, and the peripheral blood mononuclear cells from that sample were used for TCR beta sequencing. Genomic DNA was extracted from the blood cell samples with the Qiagen DNeasy Blood Extraction Kit.

The sample comes from a study of cytomegalovirus exposure and HLA in healthy donors (dated by TCRdb to 2016 to 2017). With respect to the entire study: An earlier analysis of several hundred of the donors reported roughly 270 Gb of sequence data and around 120 million unique TCR beta sequences from about 179 million T cells. Every repertoire in the discovery cohort had been generated on one and the same sequencing platform. The study used immunosequencing to profile the T cell repertoires of under 700 subjects and linked those repertoires to cytomegalovirus serostatus. An early release that covered about 640 HLA-typed donors contained approximately 300 gigabases of sequencing data and tens of millions of unique TCR sequences. In addition to the first cohort of 666 subjects, a separate validation cohort of some 120 different subjects was used. Typing coverage differed by locus: A, B, C, DRB1 and DQB1 were typed in roughly 620-640 donors, DQA1 in about 500, DPA1 in over 600, and DPB1 in 472. Four to six DR-DQ haplotypes were handled as single units for association and clustering, since linkage in the cohort was strong. In an earlier analysis of 550 to 700 of the donors, high-throughput TCR beta sequencing was used to judge whether each TCR beta V gene segment behaved as functional or pseudogenic. HLA typing included class I and class II loci at four-digit resolution. On average, around 200,000 unique TCR beta nucleotide sequences were sequenced per donor among several hundred genotyped donors of the cohort, with 15% to 20% of those sequences being non-productive. In a later analysis, previously published TCR beta repertoires from fewer than 750 donors were re-analyzed and high-resolution HLA genotyping was added so that TCR occurrence patterns could be studied. Donor age, sex, ethnicity and CMV serostatus were compiled alongside the repertoire data. Of the approximately 400 genotyped donors, around 81% fell in the genetic ancestry cluster associated with self-reported Caucasian donors. The later analysis used no new phenotypic data to find candidate immune exposures, relying instead on TCR beta sequences and their occurrence across donors. Genome-wide SNP genotypes for about 60% of the 666 donors were used in a later genetic analysis, which treated that subset as a discovery cohort. The aim of the study was to test whether cataloging public T cell receptors could identify signatures of past pathogen exposure. To predict cytomegalovirus infection status, the study brought together high-throughput TCR immunosequencing, statistical association of individual TCRs with disease status, and machine learning. Results and caveats for the whole study, not just this receptor: Assigning TCR associations to individual alleles was difficult when HLA alleles, especially DR and DQ, strongly co-occurred. For the cohort, immune exposure information was limited to CMV serostatus. This cohort had only TCR beta chains sequenced, and the lack of alpha or paired-chain data limited which features could be detected. In an earlier analysis of approximately 590 of the donors, most TCR beta V segments were observed in productive rearrangements about 90% or about 30% of the time, broadly matching IMGT annotations. According to a later analysis, TCR association rates differed among HLA loci, with DRB1 alleles showing the most associated TCRs and HLA-C alleles showing the fewest. In a later genetic analysis, fewer N-insertions in productive TCRs were reported among donors in an Asian-associated ancestry cluster than the roughly 700-donor mean. A later analysis found that most CMV-associated TCR beta chains appeared HLA-restricted, with HLA associations seemingly driven largely by CMV exposure. A few of the identified cytomegalovirus-associated TCR beta chains were confirmed in vitro to be specific for cytomegalovirus antigens. Because counts were too low, roughly 16 rarely observed V segments, including chromosome 9 orphons, were excluded from the earlier analysis of roughly 580 of the donors. In the study, approximately 150 TCR beta chains were listed as associated with cytomegalovirus. Some IMGT-functional V segments, including TRBV6-2 and TRBV6-3, could not be distinguished by the 87-base-pair reads and were therefore excluded. Compared with equally common non-associated chains, HLA-associated TCR beta chains in a later analysis were more clonally expanded and had lower generation probabilities. Most TCR sequences were seen in very few donors, while some public TCRs were found in many individuals. Roughly uniform sequencing depth across donors was assumed in presence/absence analyses, although this assumption may not hold. A later analysis associated about 16,000 TCR beta sequences with specific HLA alleles at a false discovery rate of 0.05. According to the authors, the approach could potentially be generalized to other disease states and immunological phenotypes. Because some donors lacked HLA typing at each locus, the association tests relied only on the typed subset. A further reported finding was that TCR beta sequences accurately predicted the HLA-A and HLA-B alleles for most subjects in the first cohort. The classifier was reported to diagnose cytomegalovirus status with high specificity and sensitivity in both the original and validation cohorts. Correlated functional status among segregating V segments might be attributable to linkage disequilibrium, but an unknown experimental factor could not be ruled out. An association between a missense DCLRE1C variant and V-gene and J-gene trimming of TCR beta chains was found in a later genetic analysis and replicated in an independent cohort. In a later analysis, several top co-occurrence clusters were reported to appear linked to parvovirus B19, influenza, CMV and Epstein-Barr virus. A cluster of highly shared sequence variants was judged likely to be a technical artifact of the sequencing pipeline.

The library came from the immunoSEQ multiplex PCR assay. For the multiplex PCR, a mixture combining 60 forward primers for TCR Vbeta segments and 13 reverse primers for TCR Jbeta segments was used. The CDR3 region of rearranged TCR beta genes was amplified from genomic DNA by a multiplex PCR assay. The Illumina HiSeq System was used to sequence the amplified TCR beta libraries as 87-base-pair reads. Under the source paper's analysis protocol: A later analysis tallied 75 million to 95 million unique TCR beta chains across the 660 or so repertoires, and approximately 11 million of those chains were shared by two or more donors. To remove PCR and sequencing errors, raw reads were error-corrected and collapsed into unique sequences using a nearest-neighbor algorithm that merged closely related sequences. To assign V, D and J gene segments, CDR3 sequences were aligned to IMGT reference sequences. For a sequence to be retained, a match of at least six nucleotides to both a V gene segment and a J gene segment was required. A rearrangement was called productive if the CDR3 had no stop codons and remained in frame with V and J, and every other rearrangement was called non-productive. CDR3 was defined according to IMGT convention as the region running from the second conserved V-encoded cysteine to the conserved J-encoded phenylalanine. In an earlier analysis of 500 to 650 of the donors, sequences lacking an unambiguous match to a single V gene segment were excluded. In an earlier analysis of several hundred of the donors, V segments were called functional above 56.7% productive rearrangements and were called segregating when the between-donor standard deviation exceeded 5%. To diagnose cytomegalovirus status from the catalog of TCR beta chain sequences, a statistical classification framework was built. V and J gene assignment, in a later analysis, came from comparing TCR nucleotide sequences with IMGT/GENE-DB human TR gene sequences. The TCRdist pipeline was used in a later analysis to assign CDR3 sequences and most-parsimonious VDJ recombination scenarios. In a later analysis, each TCR beta chain was defined by its CDR3 amino acid sequence together with its V-gene family, and reads without a unique V-gene family were excluded. In a later analysis, some 600 highly shared, low-generation-probability nucleotide sequences were removed to address suspected cross-contamination and a sequencing artifact. In a later analysis, a clonal expansion index was calculated for each public chain from normalized within-repertoire ranks of inferred template counts. A later analysis computed generation probabilities with a VDJ recombination model fitted to out-of-frame rearrangements, and checked the results against IGoR. In a later analysis, TCR-TCR, TCR-HLA and TCR-CMV co-occurrence was scored with hypergeometric tests, and a repertoire-size bias correction was applied to TCR pairs. False discovery rates were estimated in a later analysis by permuting HLA or CMV assignments 20 times. In a later analysis, co-occurring TCRs were grouped with DBSCAN, and TCRdist sequence similarity was added when clustering was performed within HLA-allele-positive subsets. Repertoires with fewer than 30,000 or more than 120,000 public chains, plus five repertoires with anomalous nucleotide sharing, were excluded from co-occurrence clustering. As stored in TCRdb, this immuneACCESS dataset retains in-frame rearrangements with V and J assigned. A fraction of the clones does not appear; measured against another copy, unresolved V genes explain less than half of the discrepancy, and the remainder lacks a known reason. That table furnishes V, J and clone size, whereas the DNA furnished D and trimming. This sample lists 90,000 to 95,000 clones; more than 75% were detected once. The top ten constitute 2% to 2.5% of the sample.

The rearrangement combines TRBV7-9 with TRBJ1-1, with TRBD1 matching 7 junction bases. Sequencing was done on a sample of PBMCs. This TCR came from a young man in good health and CMV-seronegative. The sequence in DNA is TGTGCCAGCAGCCGCCCGGGACAGTTGAGCACTGAAGCTTTCTTT. Its coded protein is CASSRPGQLSTEAFF.